This section outlines one TCR beta chain sequence together with its context. Germline values: CDR1 LNHDA, CDR2 SQIVND (reference sequence). The CDR3 covers 14 residues. Unmatched junction bases numbered 5, after V lost 5 bases and J lost 3 bases. The data originate from a study of control samples from healthy donors and cancer patients. The table came from immunoSEQ multiplex PCR; TCRdb's copy has only in-frame clones and leaves some out. The table has tens of thousands of clones, approximately 88% seen once; the top ten hold around 3%. The genes are TRBV19 and TRBJ2-7, with TRBD1 matching 9 bases. This TCR was recovered from a woman in her forties or fifties with lung cancer. The sequencing input was PBMCs. CDR3 region: CASSALGQGYEQYF. CDR3 in DNA: TGTGCCAGTAGTGCATTGGGACAGGGCTACGAGCAGTACTTC.